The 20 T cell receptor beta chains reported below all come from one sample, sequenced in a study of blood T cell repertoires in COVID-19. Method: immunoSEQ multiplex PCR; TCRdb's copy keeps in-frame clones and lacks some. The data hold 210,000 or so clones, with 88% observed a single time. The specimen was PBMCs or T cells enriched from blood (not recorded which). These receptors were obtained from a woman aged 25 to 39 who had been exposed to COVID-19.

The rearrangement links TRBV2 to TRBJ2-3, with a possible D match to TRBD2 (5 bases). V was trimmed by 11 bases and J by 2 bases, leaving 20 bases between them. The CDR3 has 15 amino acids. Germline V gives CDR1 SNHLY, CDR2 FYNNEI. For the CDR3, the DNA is TGTGCCGTCTCCGACTATTTTCACCACACAGATACGCAGTATTTT. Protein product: CAVSDYFHHTDTQYF.

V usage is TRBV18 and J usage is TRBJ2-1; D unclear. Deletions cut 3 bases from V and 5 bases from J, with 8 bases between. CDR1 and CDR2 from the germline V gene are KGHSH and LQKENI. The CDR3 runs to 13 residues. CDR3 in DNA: TGTGCCAGCTCACCTCGACAAGACAATGAGCAGTTCTTC. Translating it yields CASSPRQDNEQFF. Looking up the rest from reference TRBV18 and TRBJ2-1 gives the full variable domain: NAGVMQNPRHLVRRRGQEARLRCSPMKGHSHVYWYRQLPEEGLKFMVYLQKENIIDESGMPKERFSAEFPKEGPSILRIQQVVRGDSAAYFCASSPRQDNEQFFGPGTRLTVL.

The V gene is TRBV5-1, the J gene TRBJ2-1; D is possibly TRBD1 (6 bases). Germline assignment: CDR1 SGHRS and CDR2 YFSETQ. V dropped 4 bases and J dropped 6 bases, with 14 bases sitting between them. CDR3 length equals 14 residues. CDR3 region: CASSLTQDSNEQFF. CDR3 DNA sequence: TGCGCCAGCAGCCTGACGCAGGACAGCAATGAGCAGTTCTTC.

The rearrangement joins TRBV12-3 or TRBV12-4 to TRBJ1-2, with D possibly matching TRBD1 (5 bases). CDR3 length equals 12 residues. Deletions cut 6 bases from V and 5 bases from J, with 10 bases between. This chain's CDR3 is CASSLPGYGYTF. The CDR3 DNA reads TGTGCCAGCAGCCTTCCAGGGTATGGCTACACCTTC.

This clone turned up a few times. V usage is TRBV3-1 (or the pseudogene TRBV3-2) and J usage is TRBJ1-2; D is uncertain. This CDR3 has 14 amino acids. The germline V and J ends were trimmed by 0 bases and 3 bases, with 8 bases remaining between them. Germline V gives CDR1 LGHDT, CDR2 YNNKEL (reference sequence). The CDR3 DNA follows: TGTGCCAGCAGCCAAGATGAGGGTTACTATGGCTACACCTTC. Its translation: CASSQDEGYYGYTF.

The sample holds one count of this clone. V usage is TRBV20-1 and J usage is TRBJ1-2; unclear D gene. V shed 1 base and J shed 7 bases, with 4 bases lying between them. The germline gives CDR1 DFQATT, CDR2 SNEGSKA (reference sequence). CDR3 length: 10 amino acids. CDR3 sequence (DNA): TGCAGTGCTAGAGGAGGTGGCTACACCTTC. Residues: CSARGGGYTF.

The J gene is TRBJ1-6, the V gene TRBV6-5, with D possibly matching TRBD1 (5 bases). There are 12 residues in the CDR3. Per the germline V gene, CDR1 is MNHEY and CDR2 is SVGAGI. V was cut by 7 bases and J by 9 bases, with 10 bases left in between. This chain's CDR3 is CASKRGGSPLHF. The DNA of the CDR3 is TGTGCCAGCAAGAGGGGAGGTTCACCCCTCCACTTT.

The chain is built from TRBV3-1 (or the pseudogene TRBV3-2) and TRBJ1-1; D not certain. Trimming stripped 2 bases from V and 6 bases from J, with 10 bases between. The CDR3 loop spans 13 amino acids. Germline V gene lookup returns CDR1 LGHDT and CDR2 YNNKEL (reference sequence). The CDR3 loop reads CASSQLQRAEAFF. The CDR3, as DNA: TGTGCCAGCAGCCAACTACAGCGGGCTGAAGCTTTCTTT.

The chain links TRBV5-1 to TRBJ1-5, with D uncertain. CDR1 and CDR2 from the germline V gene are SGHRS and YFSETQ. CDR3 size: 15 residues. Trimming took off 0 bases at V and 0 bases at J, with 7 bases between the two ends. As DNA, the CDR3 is TGCGCCAGCAGCTTGGACAATTATAGCAATCAGCCCCAGCATTTT. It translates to CASSLDNYSNQPQHF. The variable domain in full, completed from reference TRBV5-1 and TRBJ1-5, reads KAGVTQTPRYLIKTRGQQVTLSCSPISGHRSVSWYQQTPGQGLQFLFEYFSETQRNKGNFPGRFSGRQFSNSRSEMNVSTLELGDSALYLCASSLDNYSNQPQHFGDGTRLSIL.

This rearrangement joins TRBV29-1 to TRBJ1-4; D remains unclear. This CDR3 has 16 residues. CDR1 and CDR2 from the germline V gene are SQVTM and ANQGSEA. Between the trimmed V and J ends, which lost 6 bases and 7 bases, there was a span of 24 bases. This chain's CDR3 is CSVAGSLTGLSEKLFF. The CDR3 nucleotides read TGCAGCGTCGCGGGGTCCCTGACCGGTTTGAGTGAAAAACTGTTTTTT.

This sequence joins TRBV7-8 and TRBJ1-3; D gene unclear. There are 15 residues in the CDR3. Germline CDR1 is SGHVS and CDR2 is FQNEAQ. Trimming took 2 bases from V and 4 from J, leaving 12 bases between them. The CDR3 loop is CASSLTRSMGNTIYF. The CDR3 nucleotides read TGTGCCAGCAGCTTAACCAGGTCCATGGGAAACACCATATATTTT.

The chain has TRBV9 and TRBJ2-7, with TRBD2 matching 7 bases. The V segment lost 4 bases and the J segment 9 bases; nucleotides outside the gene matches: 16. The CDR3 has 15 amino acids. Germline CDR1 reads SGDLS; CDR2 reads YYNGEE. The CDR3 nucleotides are TGTGCCAGCAGCAGAGGGGAAGCGGGGTTGAATGTGCAGTACTTC. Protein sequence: CASSRGEAGLNVQYF.

CDR3 in DNA: TGTGCCAGTAGTACCCCCGGCCTGGGGGCGGTCCAAGAGACCCAGTACTTC. Translating it yields CASSTPGLGAVQETQYF. V is TRBV19 and J is TRBJ2-5, with D tentatively TRBD1 (6 bases). Germline assignment: CDR1 LNHDA and CDR2 SQIVND (reference sequence). The CDR3 has 17 residues. V was trimmed by 4 bases and J by 1 base, leaving 19 bases between them.

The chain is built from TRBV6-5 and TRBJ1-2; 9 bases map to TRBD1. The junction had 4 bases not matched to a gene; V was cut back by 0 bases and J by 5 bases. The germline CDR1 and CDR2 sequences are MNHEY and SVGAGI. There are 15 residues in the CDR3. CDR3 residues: CASSYSTGGSYGYTF. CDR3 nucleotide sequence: TGTGCCAGCAGTTACTCGACAGGGGGTTCATATGGCTACACCTTC.

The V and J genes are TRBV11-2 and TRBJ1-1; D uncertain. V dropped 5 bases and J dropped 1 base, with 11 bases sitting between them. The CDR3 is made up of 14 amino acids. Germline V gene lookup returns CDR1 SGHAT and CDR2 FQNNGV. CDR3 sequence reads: CASSPRRGNTEAFF. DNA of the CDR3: TGTGCCAGCAGCCCAAGGCGGGGGAACACTGAAGCTTTCTTT.

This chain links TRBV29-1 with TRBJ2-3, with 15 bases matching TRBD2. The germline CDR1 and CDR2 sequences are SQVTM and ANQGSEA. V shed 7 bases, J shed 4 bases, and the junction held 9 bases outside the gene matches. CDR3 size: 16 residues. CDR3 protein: CSGRPGLAGGSDTQYF. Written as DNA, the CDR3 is TGCAGCGGGCGACCAGGACTAGCGGGAGGGTCAGATACGCAGTATTTT.

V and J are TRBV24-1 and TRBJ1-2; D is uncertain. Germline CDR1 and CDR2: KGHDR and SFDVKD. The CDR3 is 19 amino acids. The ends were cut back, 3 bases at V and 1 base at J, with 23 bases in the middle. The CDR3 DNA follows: TGTGCCACCAGTGATCCCACAAGTAAAGAGCGGACCTATAACTATGGCTACACCTTC. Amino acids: CATSDPTSKERTYNYGYTF.

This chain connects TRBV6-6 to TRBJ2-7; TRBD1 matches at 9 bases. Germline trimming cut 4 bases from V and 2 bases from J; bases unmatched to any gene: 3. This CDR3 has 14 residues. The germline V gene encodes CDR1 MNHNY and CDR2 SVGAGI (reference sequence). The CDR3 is CASSLQGAAYEQYF. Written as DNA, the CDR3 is TGTGCCAGCAGTTTACAGGGGGCCGCCTACGAGCAGTACTTC.

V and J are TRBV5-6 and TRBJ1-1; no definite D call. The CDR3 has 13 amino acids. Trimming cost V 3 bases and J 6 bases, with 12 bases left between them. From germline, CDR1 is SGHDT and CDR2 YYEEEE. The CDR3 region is CASSSPGRAEAFF. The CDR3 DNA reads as TGTGCCAGCAGCTCCCCTGGGCGGGCTGAAGCTTTCTTT.

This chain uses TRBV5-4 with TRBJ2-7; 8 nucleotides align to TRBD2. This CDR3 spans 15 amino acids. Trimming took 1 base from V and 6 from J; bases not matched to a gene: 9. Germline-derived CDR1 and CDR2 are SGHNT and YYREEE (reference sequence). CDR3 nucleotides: TGTGCCAGCAGCTTGTTCGAGCGGGAGACTCCCGAGCAGTACTTC. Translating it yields CASSLFERETPEQYF.